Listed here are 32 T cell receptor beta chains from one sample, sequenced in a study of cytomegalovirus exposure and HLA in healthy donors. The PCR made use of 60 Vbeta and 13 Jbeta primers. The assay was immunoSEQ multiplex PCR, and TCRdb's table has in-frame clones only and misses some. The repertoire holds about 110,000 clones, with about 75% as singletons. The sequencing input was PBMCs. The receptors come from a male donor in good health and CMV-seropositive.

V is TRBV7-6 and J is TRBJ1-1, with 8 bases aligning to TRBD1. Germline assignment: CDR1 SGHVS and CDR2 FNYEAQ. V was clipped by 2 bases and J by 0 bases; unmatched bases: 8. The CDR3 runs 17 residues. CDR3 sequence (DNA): TGTGCCAGCAGCTTATGGGCAGGGGGCCAGATGAACACTGAAGCTTTCTTT. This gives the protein CASSLWAGGQMNTEAFF.

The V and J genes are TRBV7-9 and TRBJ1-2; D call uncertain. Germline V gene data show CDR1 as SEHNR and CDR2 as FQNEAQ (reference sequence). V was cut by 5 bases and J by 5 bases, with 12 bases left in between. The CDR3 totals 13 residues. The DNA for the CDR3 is TGTGCCAGCAGCCCGCTGTCGGGATATGGCTACACCTTC. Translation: CASSPLSGYGYTF.

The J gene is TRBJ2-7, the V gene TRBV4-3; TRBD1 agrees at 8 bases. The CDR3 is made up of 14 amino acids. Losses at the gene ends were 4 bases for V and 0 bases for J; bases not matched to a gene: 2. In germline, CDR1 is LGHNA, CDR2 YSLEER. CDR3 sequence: CASSLDRASYEQYF. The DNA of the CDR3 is TGCGCCAGCAGCCTGGACAGGGCCTCCTACGAGCAGTACTTC.

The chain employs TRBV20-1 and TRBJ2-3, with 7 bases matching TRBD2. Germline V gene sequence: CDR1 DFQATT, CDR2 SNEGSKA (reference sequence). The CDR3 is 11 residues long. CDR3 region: CSRAGEDTQYF. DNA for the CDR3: TGCAGCCGGGCGGGGGAAGATACGCAGTATTTT.

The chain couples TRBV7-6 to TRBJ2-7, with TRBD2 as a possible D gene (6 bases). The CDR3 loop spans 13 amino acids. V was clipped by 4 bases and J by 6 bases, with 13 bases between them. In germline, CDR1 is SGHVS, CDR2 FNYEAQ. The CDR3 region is CASSSPSGGEQYF. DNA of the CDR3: TGTGCCAGCAGCTCCCCCTCCGGGGGCGAGCAGTACTTC.

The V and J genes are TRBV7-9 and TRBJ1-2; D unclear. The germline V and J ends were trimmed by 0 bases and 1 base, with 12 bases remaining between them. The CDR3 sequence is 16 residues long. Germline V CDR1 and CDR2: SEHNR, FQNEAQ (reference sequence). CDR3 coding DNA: TGTGCCAGCAGCTTAGCTGACTACTTGAGTAACTATGGCTACACCTTC. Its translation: CASSLADYLSNYGYTF.

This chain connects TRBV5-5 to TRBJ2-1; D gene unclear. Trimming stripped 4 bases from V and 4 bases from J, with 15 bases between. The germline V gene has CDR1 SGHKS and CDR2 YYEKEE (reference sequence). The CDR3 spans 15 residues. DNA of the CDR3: TGTGCCAGCAGCACGTTGGGCCAGTCTTACAATGAGCAGTTCTTC. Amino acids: CASSTLGQSYNEQFF.

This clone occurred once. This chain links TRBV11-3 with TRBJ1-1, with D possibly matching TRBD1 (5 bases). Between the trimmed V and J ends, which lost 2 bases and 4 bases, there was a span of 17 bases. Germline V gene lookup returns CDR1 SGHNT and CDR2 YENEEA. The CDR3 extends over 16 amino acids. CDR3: CASSLKRGLRVTEAFF. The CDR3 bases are TGTGCCAGCAGCTTAAAGAGGGGACTGAGGGTCACTGAAGCTTTCTTT.

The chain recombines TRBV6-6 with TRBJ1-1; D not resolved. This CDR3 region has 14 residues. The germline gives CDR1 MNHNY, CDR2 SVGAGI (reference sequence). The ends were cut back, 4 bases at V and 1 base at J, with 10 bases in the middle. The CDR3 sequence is CASSSDRQNTEAFF. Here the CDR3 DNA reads TGTGCCAGCAGTTCGGATCGACAGAACACTGAAGCTTTCTTT.

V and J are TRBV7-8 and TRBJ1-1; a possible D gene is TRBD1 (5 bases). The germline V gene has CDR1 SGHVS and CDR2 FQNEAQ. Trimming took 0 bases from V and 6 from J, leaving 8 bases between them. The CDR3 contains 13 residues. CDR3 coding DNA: TGTGCCAGCAGCTTAGCGGGGGGGGCTGAAGCTTTCTTT. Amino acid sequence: CASSLAGGAEAFF.

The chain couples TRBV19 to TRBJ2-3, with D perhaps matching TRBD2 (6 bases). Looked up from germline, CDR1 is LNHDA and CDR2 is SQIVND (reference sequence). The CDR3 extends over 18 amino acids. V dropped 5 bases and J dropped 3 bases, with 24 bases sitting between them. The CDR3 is CASSAGKVSVVHTDTQYF. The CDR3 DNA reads TGTGCCAGTAGTGCGGGGAAGGTTTCGGTTGTCCATACAGATACGCAGTATTTT.

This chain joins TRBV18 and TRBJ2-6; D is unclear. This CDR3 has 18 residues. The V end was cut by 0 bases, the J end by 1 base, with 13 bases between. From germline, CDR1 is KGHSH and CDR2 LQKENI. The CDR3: CASSPPAFPSSGANVLTF. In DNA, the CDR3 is TGTGCCAGCTCACCACCGGCCTTCCCCTCATCTGGGGCCAACGTCCTGACTTTC.

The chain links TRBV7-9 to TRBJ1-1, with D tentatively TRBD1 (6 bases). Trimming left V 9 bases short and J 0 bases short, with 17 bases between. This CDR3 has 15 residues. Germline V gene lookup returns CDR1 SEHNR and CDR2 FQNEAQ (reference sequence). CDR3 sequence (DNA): TGTGCCAGTGTCCCGGGAGGGGGGGTGAACACTGAAGCTTTCTTT. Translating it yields CASVPGGGVNTEAFF.

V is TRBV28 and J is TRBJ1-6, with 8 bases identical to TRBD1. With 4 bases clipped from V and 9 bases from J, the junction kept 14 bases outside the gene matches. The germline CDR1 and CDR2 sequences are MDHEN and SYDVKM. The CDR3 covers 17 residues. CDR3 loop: CASSSLFARGLFSPLHF. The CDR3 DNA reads TGTGCCAGCAGTTCCCTCTTCGCCAGGGGGCTTTTTTCACCCCTCCACTTT.

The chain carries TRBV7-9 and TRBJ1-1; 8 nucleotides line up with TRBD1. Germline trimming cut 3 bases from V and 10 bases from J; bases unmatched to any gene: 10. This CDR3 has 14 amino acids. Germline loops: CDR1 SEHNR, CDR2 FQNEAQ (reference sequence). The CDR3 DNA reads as TGTGCCAGCAGCTTCCTGGACAGGGAAAGGTTAGCTTTCTTT. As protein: CASSFLDRERLAFF.

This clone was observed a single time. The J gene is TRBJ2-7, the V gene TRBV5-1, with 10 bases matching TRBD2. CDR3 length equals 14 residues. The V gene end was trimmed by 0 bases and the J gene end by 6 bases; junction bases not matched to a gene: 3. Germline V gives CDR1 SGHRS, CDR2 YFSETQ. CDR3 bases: TGCGCCAGCAGCTTGGCGCTAGCGGGAGTCGAGCAGTACTTC. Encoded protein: CASSLALAGVEQYF.

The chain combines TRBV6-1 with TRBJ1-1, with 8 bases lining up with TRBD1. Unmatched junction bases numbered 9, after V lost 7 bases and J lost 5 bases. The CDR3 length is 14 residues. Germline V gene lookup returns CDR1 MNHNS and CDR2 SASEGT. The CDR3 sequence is CASTQGAAHTEAFF. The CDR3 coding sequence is TGTGCCAGCACCCAGGGGGCGGCTCATACTGAAGCTTTCTTT.

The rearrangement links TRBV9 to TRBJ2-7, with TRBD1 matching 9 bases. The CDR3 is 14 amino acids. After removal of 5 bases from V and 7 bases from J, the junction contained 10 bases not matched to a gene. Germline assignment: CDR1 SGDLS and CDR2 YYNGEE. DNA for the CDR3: TGTGCCAGCAGTGATACCGGGACAGGGAATGAGCAGTACTTC. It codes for CASSDTGTGNEQYF.

CDR3 protein: CASSLGLGQSEQFF. CDR3 DNA sequence: TGTGCCAGCAGCTTAGGTTTAGGACAGAGTGAGCAGTTCTTC. This sequence joins TRBV7-2 and TRBJ2-1; D perhaps matches TRBD1 (6 bases). Germline lookup yields CDR1 SGHTA and CDR2 FQGNSA. The CDR3 covers 14 residues. V lost 1 base and J lost 9, with 13 bases in between.

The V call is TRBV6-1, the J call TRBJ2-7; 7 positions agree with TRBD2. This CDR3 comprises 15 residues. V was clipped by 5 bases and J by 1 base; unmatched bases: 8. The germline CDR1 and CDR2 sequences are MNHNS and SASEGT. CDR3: CASSLSGDGSYEQYF. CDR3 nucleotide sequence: TGTGCCAGCAGTCTCAGCGGGGACGGGTCCTACGAGCAGTACTTC.

CDR3: CASTGDRDYGYTF. In DNA, the CDR3 is TGTGCCAGCACCGGAGACAGGGACTATGGCTACACCTTC. The chain joins TRBV28 to TRBJ1-2, with 7 bases matching TRBD1. This CDR3 spans 13 amino acids. Germline CDR1 is MDHEN and CDR2 is SYDVKM. V dropped 7 bases and J dropped 3; count of bases not matched to a gene: 5.

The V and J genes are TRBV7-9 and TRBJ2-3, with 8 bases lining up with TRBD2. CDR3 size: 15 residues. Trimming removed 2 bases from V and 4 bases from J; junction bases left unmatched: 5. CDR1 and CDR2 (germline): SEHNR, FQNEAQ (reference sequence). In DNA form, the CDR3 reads TGTGCCAGCAGCTTAACAGCGGGGGCCGCAGATACGCAGTATTTT. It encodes CASSLTAGAADTQYF.

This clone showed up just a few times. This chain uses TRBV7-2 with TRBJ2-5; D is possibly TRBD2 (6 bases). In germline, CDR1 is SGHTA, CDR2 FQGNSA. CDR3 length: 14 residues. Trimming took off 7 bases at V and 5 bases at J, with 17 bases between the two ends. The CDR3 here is CASTLVGGSETQYF. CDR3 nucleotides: TGTGCCAGCACTCTCGTGGGGGGATCTGAGACCCAGTACTTC.

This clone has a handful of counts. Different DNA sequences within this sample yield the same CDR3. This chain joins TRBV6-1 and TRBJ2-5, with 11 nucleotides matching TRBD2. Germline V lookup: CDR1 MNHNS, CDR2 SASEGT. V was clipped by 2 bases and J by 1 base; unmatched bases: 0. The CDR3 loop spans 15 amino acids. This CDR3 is CASSELAGGQETQYF. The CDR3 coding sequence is TGTGCCAGCAGTGAACTAGCGGGGGGCCAAGAGACCCAGTACTTC.

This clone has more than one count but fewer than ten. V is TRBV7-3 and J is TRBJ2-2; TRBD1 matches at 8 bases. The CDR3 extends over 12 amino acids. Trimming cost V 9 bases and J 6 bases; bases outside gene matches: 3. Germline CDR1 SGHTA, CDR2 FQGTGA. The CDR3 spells CASRQGSGELFF. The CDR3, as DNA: TGTGCCAGTCGACAGGGGTCCGGGGAGCTGTTTTTT.

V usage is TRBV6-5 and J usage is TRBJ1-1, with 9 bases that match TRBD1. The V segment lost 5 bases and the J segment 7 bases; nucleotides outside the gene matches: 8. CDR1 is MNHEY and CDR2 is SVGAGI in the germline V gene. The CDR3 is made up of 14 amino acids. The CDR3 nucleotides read TGTGCCAGCAGTCTACAGGGGGCGATGGGTGAAGCTTTCTTT. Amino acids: CASSLQGAMGEAFF.

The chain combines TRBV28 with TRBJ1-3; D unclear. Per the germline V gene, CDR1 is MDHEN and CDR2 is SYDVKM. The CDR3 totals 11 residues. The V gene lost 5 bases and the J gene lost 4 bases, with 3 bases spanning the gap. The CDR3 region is CASSPGNTIYF. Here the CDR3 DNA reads TGTGCCAGCAGTCCGGGAAACACCATATATTTT.

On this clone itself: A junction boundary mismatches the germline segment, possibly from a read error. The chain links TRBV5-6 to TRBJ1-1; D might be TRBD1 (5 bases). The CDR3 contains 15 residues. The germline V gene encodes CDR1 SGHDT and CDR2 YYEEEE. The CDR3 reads CASSSLQTVNPEAFF. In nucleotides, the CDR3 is TGTGCCAGCAGCTCCCTTCAGACAGTGAACCCTGAAGCTTTCTTT.

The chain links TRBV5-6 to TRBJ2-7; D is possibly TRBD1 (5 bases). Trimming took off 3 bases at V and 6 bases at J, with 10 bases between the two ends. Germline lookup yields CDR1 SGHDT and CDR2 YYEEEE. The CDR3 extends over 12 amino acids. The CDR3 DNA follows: TGTGCCAGCAGCTCCTCAGGGCCCGAGCAGTACTTC. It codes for CASSSSGPEQYF.

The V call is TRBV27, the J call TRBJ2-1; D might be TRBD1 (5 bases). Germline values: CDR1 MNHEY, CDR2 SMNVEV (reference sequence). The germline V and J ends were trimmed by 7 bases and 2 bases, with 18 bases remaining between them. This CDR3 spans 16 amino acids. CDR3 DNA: TGTGCCAGCATCATGACAGTTCACGAAACCTACAATGAGCAGTTCTTC. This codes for CASIMTVHETYNEQFF.

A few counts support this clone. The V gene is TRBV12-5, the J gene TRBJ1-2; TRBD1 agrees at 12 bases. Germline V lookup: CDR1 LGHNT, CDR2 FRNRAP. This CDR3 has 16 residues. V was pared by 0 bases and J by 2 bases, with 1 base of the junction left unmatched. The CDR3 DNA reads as TGTGCTAGTGGTTTGGTAGGGACAGGGGGCAACTATGGCTACACCTTC. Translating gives CASGLVGTGGNYGYTF.

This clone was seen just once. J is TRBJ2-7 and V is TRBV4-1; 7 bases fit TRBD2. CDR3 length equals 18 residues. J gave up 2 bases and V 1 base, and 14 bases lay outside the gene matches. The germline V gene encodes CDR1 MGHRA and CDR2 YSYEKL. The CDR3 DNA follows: TGCGCCAGCAGCCAAGCTTGGGGGGGAGTTTTAAAGACCTACGAGCAGTACTTC. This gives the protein CASSQAWGGVLKTYEQYF.